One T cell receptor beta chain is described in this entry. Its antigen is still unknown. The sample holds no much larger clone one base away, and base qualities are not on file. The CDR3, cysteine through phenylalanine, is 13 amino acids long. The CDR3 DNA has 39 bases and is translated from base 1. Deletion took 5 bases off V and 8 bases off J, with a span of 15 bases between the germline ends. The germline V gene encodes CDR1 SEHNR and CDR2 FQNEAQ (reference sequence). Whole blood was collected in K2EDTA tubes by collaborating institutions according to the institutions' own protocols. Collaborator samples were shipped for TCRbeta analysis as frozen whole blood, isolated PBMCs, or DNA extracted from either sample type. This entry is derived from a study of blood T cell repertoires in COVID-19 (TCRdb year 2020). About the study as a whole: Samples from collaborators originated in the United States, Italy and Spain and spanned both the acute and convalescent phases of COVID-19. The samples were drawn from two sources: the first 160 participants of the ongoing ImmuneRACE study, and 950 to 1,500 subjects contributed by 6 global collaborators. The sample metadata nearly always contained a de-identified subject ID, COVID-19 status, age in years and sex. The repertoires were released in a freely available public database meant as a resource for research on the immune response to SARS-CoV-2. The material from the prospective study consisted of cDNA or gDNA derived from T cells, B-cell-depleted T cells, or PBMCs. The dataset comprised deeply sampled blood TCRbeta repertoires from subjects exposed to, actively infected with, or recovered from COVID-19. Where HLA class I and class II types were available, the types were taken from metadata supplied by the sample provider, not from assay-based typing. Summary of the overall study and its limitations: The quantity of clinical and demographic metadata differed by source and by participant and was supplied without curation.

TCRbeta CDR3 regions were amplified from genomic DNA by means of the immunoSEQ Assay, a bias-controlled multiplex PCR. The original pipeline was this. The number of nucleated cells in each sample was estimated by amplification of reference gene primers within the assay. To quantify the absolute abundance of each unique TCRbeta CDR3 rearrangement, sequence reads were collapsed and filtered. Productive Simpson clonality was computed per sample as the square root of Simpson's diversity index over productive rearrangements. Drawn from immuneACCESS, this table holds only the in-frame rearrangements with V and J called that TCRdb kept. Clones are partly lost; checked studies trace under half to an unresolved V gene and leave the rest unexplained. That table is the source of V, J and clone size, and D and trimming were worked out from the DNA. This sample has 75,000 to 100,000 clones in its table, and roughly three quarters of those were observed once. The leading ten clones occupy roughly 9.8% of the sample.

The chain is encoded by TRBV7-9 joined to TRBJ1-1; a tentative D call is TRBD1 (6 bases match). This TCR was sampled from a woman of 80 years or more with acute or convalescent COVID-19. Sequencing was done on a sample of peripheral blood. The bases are TGTGCCAGCAGCCCCGGGGGGGGCAGAGAAGCTTTCTTT. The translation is CASSPGGGREAFF.